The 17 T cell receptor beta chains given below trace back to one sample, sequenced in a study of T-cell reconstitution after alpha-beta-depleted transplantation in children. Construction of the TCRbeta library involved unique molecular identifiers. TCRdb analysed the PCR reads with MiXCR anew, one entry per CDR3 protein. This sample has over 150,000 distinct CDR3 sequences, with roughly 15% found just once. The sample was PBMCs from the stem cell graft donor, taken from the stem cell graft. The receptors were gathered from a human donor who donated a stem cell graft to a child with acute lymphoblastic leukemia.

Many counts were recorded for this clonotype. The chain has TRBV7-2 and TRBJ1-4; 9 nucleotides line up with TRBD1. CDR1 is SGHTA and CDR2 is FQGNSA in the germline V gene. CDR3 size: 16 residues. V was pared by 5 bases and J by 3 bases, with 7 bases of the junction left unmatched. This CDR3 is CASSAGQGWANEKLFF. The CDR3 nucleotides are TGTGCCAGCAGCGCCGGACAGGGGTGGGCTAATGAAAAACTGTTTTTT.

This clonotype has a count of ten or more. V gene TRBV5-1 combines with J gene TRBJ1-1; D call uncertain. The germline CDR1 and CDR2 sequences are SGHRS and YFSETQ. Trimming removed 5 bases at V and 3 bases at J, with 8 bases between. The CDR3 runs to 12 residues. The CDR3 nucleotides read TGCGCCAGCAGGATAGATTACACTGAAGCTTTCTTT. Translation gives CASRIDYTEAFF.

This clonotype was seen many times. The CDR3 here is CSVVRVMGNNEQFF. In DNA form, the CDR3 reads TGCAGCGTAGTCCGGGTTATGGGGAACAATGAGCAGTTCTTC. The V call is TRBV29-1, the J call TRBJ2-1; D not resolved. The CDR3 extends over 14 amino acids. Germline V gene sequence: CDR1 SQVTM, CDR2 ANQGSEA. The germline V and J ends were trimmed by 6 bases and 5 bases, with 17 bases remaining between them.

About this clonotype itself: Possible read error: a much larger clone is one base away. CDR3: CASSSAGAGTEPFF. The CDR3 nucleotides are TGCGCCAGCAGCTCTGCGGGGGCGGGTACTGAACCTTTCTTT. The chain carries TRBV5-1 and TRBJ1-1, with D possibly matching TRBD1 (6 bases). This CDR3 is built from 14 residues. Germline-derived CDR1 and CDR2 are SGHRS and YFSETQ.

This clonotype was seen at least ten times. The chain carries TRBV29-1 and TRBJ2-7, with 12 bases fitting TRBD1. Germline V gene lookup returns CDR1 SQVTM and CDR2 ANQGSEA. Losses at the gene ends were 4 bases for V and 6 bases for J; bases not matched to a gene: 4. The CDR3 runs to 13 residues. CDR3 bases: TGCAGCGTTGGGGACAGGGGGCTCGGCGAGCAGTACTTC. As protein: CSVGDRGLGEQYF.

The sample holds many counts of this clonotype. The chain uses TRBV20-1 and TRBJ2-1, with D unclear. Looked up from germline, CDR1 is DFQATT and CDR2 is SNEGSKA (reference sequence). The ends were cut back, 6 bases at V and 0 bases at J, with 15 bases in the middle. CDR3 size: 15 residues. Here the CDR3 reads CSAIVGQNSYNEQFF. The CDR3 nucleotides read TGCAGTGCCATAGTTGGGCAGAACTCCTACAATGAGCAGTTCTTC.

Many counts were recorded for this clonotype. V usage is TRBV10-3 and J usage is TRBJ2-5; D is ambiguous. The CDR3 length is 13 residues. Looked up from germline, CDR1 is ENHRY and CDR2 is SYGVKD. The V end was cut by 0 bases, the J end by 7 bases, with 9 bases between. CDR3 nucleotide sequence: TGTGCCATCAGTGAGTCGGCCTACGGGACCCAGTACTTC. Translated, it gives CAISESAYGTQYF.

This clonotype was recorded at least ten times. The CDR3 reads CASSKGLAISTDTQYF. Written as DNA, the CDR3 is TGTGCCAGTAGTAAGGGACTAGCGATTAGCACAGATACGCAGTATTTT. This sequence joins TRBV19 and TRBJ2-3; TRBD2 matches at 10 bases. The CDR3 consists of 16 residues. Trimming at V came to 4 bases and at J to 0 bases, leaving 4 bases not matched to a gene. CDR1 LNHDA and CDR2 SQIVND come from the germline V gene (reference sequence). The variable domain in full, with the rest retrieved from reference TRBV19 and TRBJ2-3, is DGGITQSPKYLFRKEGQNVTLSCEQNLNHDAMYWYRQDPGQGLRLIYYSQIVNDFQKGDIAEGYSVSREKKESFPLTVTSAQKNPTAFYLCASSKGLAISTDTQYFGPGTRLTVL.

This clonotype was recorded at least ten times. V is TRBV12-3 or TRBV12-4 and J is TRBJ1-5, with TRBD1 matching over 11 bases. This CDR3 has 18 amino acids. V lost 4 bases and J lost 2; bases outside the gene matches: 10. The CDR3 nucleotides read TGTGCCAGCAGTTCCCTCGGGACAGGGGGATTCGGCAATCAGCCCCAGCATTTT. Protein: CASSSLGTGGFGNQPQHF.

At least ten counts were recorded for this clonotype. Here the CDR3 DNA reads TGTGCCAGCAGCCTCCGAGGGACGGACGAGCAGTACTTC. Its translation is CASSLRGTDEQYF. This sequence joins TRBV7-9 and TRBJ2-7; D might be TRBD1 or TRBD2, each matching 5 bases. The CDR3 is 13 residues long. Between the trimmed V and J ends, which lost 5 bases and 5 bases, there was a span of 13 bases. CDR1 is SEHNR, CDR2 FQNEAQ, per germline (reference sequence).

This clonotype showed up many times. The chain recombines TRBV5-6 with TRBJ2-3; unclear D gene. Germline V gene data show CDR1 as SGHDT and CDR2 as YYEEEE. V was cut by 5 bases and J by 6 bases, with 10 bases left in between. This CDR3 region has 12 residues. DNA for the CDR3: TGTGCCAGCAGTACTGATTCGGATACGCAGTATTTT. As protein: CASSTDSDTQYF.

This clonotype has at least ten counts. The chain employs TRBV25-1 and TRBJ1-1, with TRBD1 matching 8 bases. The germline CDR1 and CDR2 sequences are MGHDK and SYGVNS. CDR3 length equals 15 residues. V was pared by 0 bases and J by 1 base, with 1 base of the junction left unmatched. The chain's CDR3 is CASSEYDRGNTEAFF. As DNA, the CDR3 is TGTGCCAGCAGTGAATACGACAGGGGGAACACTGAAGCTTTCTTT.

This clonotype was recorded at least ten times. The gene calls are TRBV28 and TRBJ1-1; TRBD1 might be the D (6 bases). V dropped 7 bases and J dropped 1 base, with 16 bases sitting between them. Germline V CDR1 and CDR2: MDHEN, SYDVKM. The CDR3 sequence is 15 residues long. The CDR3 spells CASKSGGGENTEAFF. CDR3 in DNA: TGTGCCAGCAAATCAGGCGGGGGCGAGAACACTGAAGCTTTCTTT.

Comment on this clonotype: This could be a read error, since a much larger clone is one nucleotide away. The CDR3 DNA reads TGCAGTGCTAGAGAGGGCAGGGCAACAGGGGGAAGAGGGACTGAAGCTTTGTTT. Translation gives CSAREGRATGGRGTEALF. The chain uses TRBV20-1 and TRBJ1-1, with TRBD1 matching 8 bases. This CDR3 is built from 18 residues. Per germline, CDR1 DFQATT and CDR2 SNEGSKA (reference sequence).

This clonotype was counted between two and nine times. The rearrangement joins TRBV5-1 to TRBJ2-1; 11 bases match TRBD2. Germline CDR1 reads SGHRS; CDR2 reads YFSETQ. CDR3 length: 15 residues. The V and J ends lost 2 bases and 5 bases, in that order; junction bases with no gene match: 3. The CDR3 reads CASSFSGRANNEQFF. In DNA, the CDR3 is TGCGCCAGCAGCTTTAGCGGGAGGGCCAACAATGAGCAGTTCTTC.

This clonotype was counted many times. The CDR3 nucleotides read TGCGCCAGCAGTGTAAGGAACACCGGGGAGCTGTTTTTT. Encoded protein: CASSVRNTGELFF. The V call is TRBV10-1, the J call TRBJ2-2; D remains ambiguous. CDR3 length equals 13 residues. V was shortened by 4 bases and J by 1 base, with 4 bases between the two germline ends. Germline V gene sequence: CDR1 WNHNN, CDR2 SYGVQD (reference sequence).

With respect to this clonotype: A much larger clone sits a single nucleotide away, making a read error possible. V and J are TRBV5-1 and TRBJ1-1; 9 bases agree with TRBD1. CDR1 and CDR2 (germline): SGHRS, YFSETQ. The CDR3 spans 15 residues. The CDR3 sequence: CASSIGTGYRTDAFF. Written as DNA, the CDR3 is TGCGCCAGCAGCATAGGGACAGGGTATCGCACTGACGCTTTCTTT.